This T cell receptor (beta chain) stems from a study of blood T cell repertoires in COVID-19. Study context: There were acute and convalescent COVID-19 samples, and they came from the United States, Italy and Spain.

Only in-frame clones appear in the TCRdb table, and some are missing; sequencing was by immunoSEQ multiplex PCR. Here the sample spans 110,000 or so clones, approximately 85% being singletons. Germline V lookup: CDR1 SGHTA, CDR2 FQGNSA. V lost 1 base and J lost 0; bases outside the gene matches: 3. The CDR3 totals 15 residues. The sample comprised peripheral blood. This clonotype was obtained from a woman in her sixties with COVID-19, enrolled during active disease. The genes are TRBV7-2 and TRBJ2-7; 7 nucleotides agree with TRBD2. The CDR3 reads CASSLGLAGSYEQYF. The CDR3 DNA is TGTGCCAGCAGCTTAGGACTAGCCGGCTCCTACGAGCAGTACTTC.